This is a list of T cell receptor beta chains from one sample in a study of cytomegalovirus exposure and HLA in healthy donors. Assay: immunoSEQ multiplex PCR; the TCRdb copy retains only in-frame clones and omits some. The sample carries some 120,000 clones, around 81% recorded once. Sequences were obtained from PBMCs. The source of these receptors is a female donor in good health and CMV-seronegative. Each CDR3 is given with its conserved first and last residue. The order of the fields is clone size, CDR3 length, D gene, J gene, V gene, CDR3 protein, CDR3 DNA. D genes are given only for firm matches. Clone sizes are given selectively: once, few, many, or a class where the clone is expanded.

clone size: NA; CDR3 length: 16; D gene: NA; J gene: TRBJ1-5; V gene: TRBV21-1; CDR3 protein: CASSKRRGNCNQPQHF; CDR3 DNA: TGTGCCAGCAGCAAAAGGCGGGGTAACTGCAATCAGCCCCAGCATTTT
clone size: once; CDR3 length: 14; D gene: TRBD1; J gene: TRBJ1-2; V gene: TRBV12-5; CDR3 protein: CASGIQTGAHGYTF; CDR3 DNA: TGTGCTAGTGGTATCCAGACAGGGGCGCATGGCTACACCTTC
clone size: few; CDR3 length: 15; D gene: TRBD1; J gene: TRBJ1-5; V gene: TRBV7-6; CDR3 protein: CASSLTGSSNQPQHF; CDR3 DNA: TGTGCCAGCAGTCTGACAGGGAGTAGCAATCAGCCCCAGCATTTT
clone size: NA; CDR3 length: 16; D gene: TRBD1; J gene: TRBJ2-5; V gene: TRBV25-1; CDR3 protein: CASSEGDRGVVETQYF; CDR3 DNA: TGTGCCAGCAGTGAGGGGGACAGGGGAGTTGTGGAGACCCAGTACTTC
clone size: NA; CDR3 length: 13; D gene: NA; J gene: TRBJ2-7; V gene: TRBV2; CDR3 protein: CASKSGSPYEQYF; CDR3 DNA: TGTGCCAGCAAGTCGGGGAGCCCCTACGAGCAGTACTTC
clone size: few; CDR3 length: 15; D gene: NA; J gene: TRBJ1-1; V gene: TRBV5-1; CDR3 protein: CASSLGQILNTEAFF; CDR3 DNA: TGCGCCAGCAGCTTGGGCCAGATCCTTAACACTGAAGCTTTCTTT
clone size: few; CDR3 length: 16; D gene: TRBD1; J gene: TRBJ2-2; V gene: TRBV4-1; CDR3 protein: CASSPVGQGDTGELFF; CDR3 DNA: TGCGCCAGCAGCCCCGTGGGACAGGGGGACACCGGGGAGCTGTTTTTT
clone size: NA; CDR3 length: 17; D gene: TRBD2; J gene: TRBJ2-7; V gene: TRBV28; CDR3 protein: CASRVVGSGTRAYEQYF; CDR3 DNA: TGTGCCAGCAGAGTCGTAGGCTCCGGGACTAGGGCCTACGAGCAGTACTTC
clone size: NA; CDR3 length: 14; D gene: TRBD2; J gene: TRBJ2-1; V gene: TRBV27; CDR3 protein: CASKGVAGHNEQFF; CDR3 DNA: TGTGCCAGCAAGGGTGTAGCGGGACACAATGAGCAGTTCTTC
clone size: few; CDR3 length: 14; D gene: NA; J gene: TRBJ1-5; V gene: TRBV5-8; CDR3 protein: CASSLRSQGQPQHF; CDR3 DNA: TGTGCCAGCAGTCTGAGGTCGCAGGGACAGCCCCAGCATTTT
clone size: NA; CDR3 length: 15; D gene: TRBD1; J gene: TRBJ2-7; V gene: TRBV27; CDR3 protein: CASSPHRTGGYEQYF; CDR3 DNA: TGTGCCAGCAGTCCCCACCGGACAGGGGGCTACGAGCAGTACTTC
clone size: NA; CDR3 length: 14; D gene: NA; J gene: TRBJ1-5; V gene: TRBV27; CDR3 protein: CASSYRDGNQPQHF; CDR3 DNA: TGTGCCAGCAGCTACAGGGATGGCAATCAGCCCCAGCATTTT
clone size: NA; CDR3 length: 17; D gene: TRBD1; J gene: TRBJ1-4; V gene: TRBV28; CDR3 protein: CASSPRDRGRANEKLFF; CDR3 DNA: TGTGCCAGCAGTCCTCGGGACAGGGGGCGGGCTAATGAAAAACTGTTTTTT
clone size: NA; CDR3 length: 14; D gene: NA; J gene: TRBJ2-3; V gene: TRBV9; CDR3 protein: CASSAPLAPDTQYF; CDR3 DNA: TGTGCCAGCAGCGCGCCTCTAGCGCCAGATACGCAGTATTTT
clone size: NA; CDR3 length: 22; D gene: TRBD2; J gene: TRBJ2-7; V gene: TRBV9; CDR3 protein: CASSVAGKVPGLAGGPTNEQYF; CDR3 DNA: TGTGCCAGCAGCGTAGCTGGCAAAGTCCCGGGACTAGCGGGGGGGCCGACAAACGAGCAGTACTTC
clone size: NA; CDR3 length: 14; D gene: NA; J gene: TRBJ2-2; V gene: TRBV9; CDR3 protein: CASSVTRDTGELFF; CDR3 DNA: TGTGCCAGCAGCGTGACTAGAGACACCGGGGAGCTGTTTTTT
clone size: once; CDR3 length: 18; D gene: TRBD1; J gene: TRBJ2-6; V gene: TRBV5-6; CDR3 protein: CASSRRPGTASGANGLTF; CDR3 DNA: TGTGCCAGCAGCCGCCGACCAGGGACAGCCTCTGGGGCCAACGGCCTGACTTTC
clone size: NA; CDR3 length: 15; D gene: TRBD1; J gene: TRBJ1-2; V gene: TRBV27; CDR3 protein: CASSLGTGLIGGYTF; CDR3 DNA: TGTGCCAGCAGTTTAGGGACAGGCCTAATCGGAGGCTACACCTTC
clone size: few; CDR3 length: 13; D gene: NA; J gene: TRBJ2-5; V gene: TRBV2; CDR3 protein: CASGNLEGETQYF; CDR3 DNA: TGTGCCAGCGGGAATCTGGAGGGGGAGACCCAGTACTTC
clone size: NA; CDR3 length: 15; D gene: NA; J gene: TRBJ1-1; V gene: TRBV5-1; CDR3 protein: CASSLWTNSNTEAFF; CDR3 DNA: TGCGCCAGCAGCTTATGGACAAACTCGAACACTGAAGCTTTCTTT
clone size: NA; CDR3 length: 16; D gene: TRBD2; J gene: TRBJ2-1; V gene: TRBV7-9; CDR3 protein: CANDLWASGAYNEQFF; CDR3 DNA: TGTGCGAACGATCTCTGGGCAAGCGGGGCCTACAATGAGCAGTTCTTC
clone size: once; CDR3 length: 14; D gene: TRBD2; J gene: TRBJ2-1; V gene: TRBV7-3; CDR3 protein: CASSLGLAEDEQFF; CDR3 DNA: TGTGCCAGCAGCTTAGGACTAGCGGAAGATGAGCAGTTCTTC
clone size: NA; CDR3 length: 16; D gene: NA; J gene: TRBJ2-7; V gene: TRBV11-2; CDR3 protein: CASSLVRPSAAYEQYF; CDR3 DNA: TGTGCCAGCAGCTTAGTCCGGCCTAGCGCGGCCTACGAGCAGTACTTC
clone size: NA; CDR3 length: 16; D gene: NA; J gene: TRBJ1-1; V gene: TRBV18; CDR3 protein: CASSARSPEVHTEAFF; CDR3 DNA: TGTGCCAGCTCCGCGAGATCCCCGGAGGTTCACACTGAAGCTTTCTTT
clone size: once; CDR3 length: 14; D gene: NA; J gene: TRBJ1-1; V gene: TRBV5-1; CDR3 protein: CASSLTGMNTEAFF; CDR3 DNA: TGCGCCAGCAGCTTAACAGGGATGAACACTGAAGCTTTCTTT
clone size: NA; CDR3 length: 12; D gene: NA; J gene: TRBJ1-1; V gene: TRBV28; CDR3 protein: CASSLGLREAFF; CDR3 DNA: TGTGCCAGCAGTTTGGGGCTCCGTGAAGCTTTCTTT
clone size: NA; CDR3 length: 16; D gene: NA; J gene: TRBJ2-7; V gene: TRBV30; CDR3 protein: CAWSPRGGGFSYEQYF; CDR3 DNA: TGTGCCTGGAGTCCGAGGGGGGGAGGGTTCTCCTACGAGCAGTACTTC
clone size: NA; CDR3 length: 14; D gene: TRBD1; J gene: TRBJ2-7; V gene: TRBV5-5; CDR3 protein: CASSSTGASYEQYF; CDR3 DNA: TGTGCCAGCAGCTCGACAGGGGCGTCCTACGAGCAGTACTTC
clone size: once; CDR3 length: 15; D gene: NA; J gene: TRBJ2-3; V gene: TRBV28; CDR3 protein: CASRSERLSTDTQYF; CDR3 DNA: TGTGCCAGCAGGAGTGAAAGACTGAGCACAGATACGCAGTATTTT
clone size: few; CDR3 length: 16; D gene: NA; J gene: TRBJ1-1; V gene: TRBV7-2; CDR3 protein: CASSPGLLTWEDEAFF; CDR3 DNA: TGTGCCAGCAGCCCAGGACTCCTCACCTGGGAGGATGAAGCTTTCTTT
clone size: few; CDR3 length: 12; D gene: NA; J gene: TRBJ2-3; V gene: TRBV7-3; CDR3 protein: CASSSPGDTQYF; CDR3 DNA: TGTGCCAGCAGTTCTCCAGGGGATACGCAGTATTTT
clone size: NA; CDR3 length: 15; D gene: TRBD2; J gene: TRBJ2-1; V gene: TRBV6-4; CDR3 protein: CASSVTSGDTNEQFF; CDR3 DNA: TGTGCCAGCAGCGTTACTAGCGGGGACACCAATGAGCAGTTCTTC
clone size: once; CDR3 length: 14; D gene: NA; J gene: TRBJ2-7; V gene: TRBV7-9; CDR3 protein: CASSFRGRSYEQYF; CDR3 DNA: TGTGCCAGCAGCTTCAGGGGTAGGTCCTACGAGCAGTACTTC
clone size: NA; CDR3 length: 14; D gene: NA; J gene: TRBJ2-3; V gene: TRBV5-1; CDR3 protein: CASSSGELTDTQYF; CDR3 DNA: TGCGCCAGCAGCTCCGGTGAATTGACAGATACGCAGTATTTT
clone size: NA; CDR3 length: 15; D gene: NA; J gene: TRBJ2-7; V gene: TRBV30; CDR3 protein: CAWSVRSLGSYEQYF; CDR3 DNA: TGTGCCTGGAGTGTACGTAGCCTCGGCTCCTACGAGCAGTACTTC
clone size: NA; CDR3 length: 15; D gene: TRBD2; J gene: TRBJ2-7; V gene: TRBV6-5; CDR3 protein: CARFSTGGVGAEQYF; CDR3 DNA: TGTGCCCGCTTCTCAACTGGGGGGGTCGGGGCAGAGCAGTACTTC
clone size: NA; CDR3 length: 17; D gene: TRBD2; J gene: TRBJ2-2; V gene: TRBV10-1; CDR3 protein: CASSGPLGGANTGELFF; CDR3 DNA: TGCGCCAGCAGTGGCCCATTGGGGGGGGCGAACACCGGGGAGCTGTTTTTT
clone size: few; CDR3 length: 15; D gene: NA; J gene: TRBJ1-2; V gene: TRBV4-1; CDR3 protein: CASSQEQGANYGYTF; CDR3 DNA: TGCGCCAGCAGCCAAGAACAGGGAGCTAACTATGGCTACACCTTC
clone size: NA; CDR3 length: 14; D gene: TRBD1; J gene: TRBJ2-4; V gene: TRBV2; CDR3 protein: CASSPRTGGNIQYF; CDR3 DNA: TGTGCCAGCAGTCCTAGGACAGGGGGAAACATTCAGTACTTC
clone size: few; CDR3 length: 13; D gene: NA; J gene: TRBJ1-3; V gene: TRBV7-9; CDR3 protein: CASSLRGGNTIYF; CDR3 DNA: TGTGCCAGCAGCTTACGGGGGGGAAACACCATATATTTT
clone size: once; CDR3 length: 15; D gene: TRBD2; J gene: TRBJ2-1; V gene: TRBV19; CDR3 protein: CASSIGGRSYNEQFF; CDR3 DNA: TGTGCCAGTAGTATTGGCGGGAGGTCCTACAATGAGCAGTTCTTC
clone size: NA; CDR3 length: 15; D gene: TRBD2; J gene: TRBJ2-1; V gene: TRBV11-3; CDR3 protein: CASSLVTGGSDEQFF; CDR3 DNA: TGTGCCAGCAGCTTAGTTACGGGAGGGTCCGATGAGCAGTTCTTC
clone size: NA; CDR3 length: 15; D gene: NA; J gene: TRBJ2-5; V gene: TRBV21-1; CDR3 protein: CASSKAGTSIETQYF; CDR3 DNA: TGTGCCAGCAGCAAAGCCGGGACTAGCATTGAGACCCAGTACTTC